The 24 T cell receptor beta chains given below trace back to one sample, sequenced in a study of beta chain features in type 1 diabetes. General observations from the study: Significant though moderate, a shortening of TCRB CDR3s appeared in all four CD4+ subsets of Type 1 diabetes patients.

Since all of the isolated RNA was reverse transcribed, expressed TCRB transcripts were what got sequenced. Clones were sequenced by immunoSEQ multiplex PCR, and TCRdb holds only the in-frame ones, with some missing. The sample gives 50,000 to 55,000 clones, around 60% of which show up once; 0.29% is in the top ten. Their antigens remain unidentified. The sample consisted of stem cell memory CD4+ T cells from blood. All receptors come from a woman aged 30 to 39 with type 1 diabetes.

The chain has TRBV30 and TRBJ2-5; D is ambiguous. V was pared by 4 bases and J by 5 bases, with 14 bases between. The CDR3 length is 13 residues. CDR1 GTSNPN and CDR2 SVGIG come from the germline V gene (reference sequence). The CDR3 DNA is TGTGCCTGGAATATCCGAGACGGGGAGACCCAGTACTTC. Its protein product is CAWNIRDGETQYF.

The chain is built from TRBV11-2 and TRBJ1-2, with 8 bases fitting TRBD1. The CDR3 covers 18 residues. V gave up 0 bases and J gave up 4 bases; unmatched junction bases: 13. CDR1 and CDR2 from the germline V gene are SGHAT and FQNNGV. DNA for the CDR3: TGTGCCAGCAGCTTAGAGTCGGGAGTGGCAGGGGGCAGCTATGGCTACACCTTC. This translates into CASSLESGVAGGSYGYTF. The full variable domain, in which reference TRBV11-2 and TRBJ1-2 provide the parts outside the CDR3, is EAGVAQSPRYKIIEKRQSVAFWCNPISGHATLYWYQQILGQGPKLLIQFQNNGVVDDSQLPKDRFSAERLKGVDSTLKIQPAKLEDSAVYLCASSLESGVAGGSYGYTFGSGTRLTVV.

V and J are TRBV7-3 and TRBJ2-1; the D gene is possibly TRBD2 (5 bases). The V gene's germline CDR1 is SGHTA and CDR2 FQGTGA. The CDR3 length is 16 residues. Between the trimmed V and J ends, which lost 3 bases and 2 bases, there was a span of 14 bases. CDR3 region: CASSFGGSQTYNEQFF. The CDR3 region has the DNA TGTGCCAGCAGCTTTGGCGGGTCTCAAACCTACAATGAGCAGTTCTTC.

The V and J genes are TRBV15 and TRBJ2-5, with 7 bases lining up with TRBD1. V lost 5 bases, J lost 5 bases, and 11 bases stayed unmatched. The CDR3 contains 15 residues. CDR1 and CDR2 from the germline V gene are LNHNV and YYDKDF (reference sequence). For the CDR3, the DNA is TGTGCCACCAGCTACCCTCCTCAGGGGGATGAGACCCAGTACTTC. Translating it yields CATSYPPQGDETQYF.

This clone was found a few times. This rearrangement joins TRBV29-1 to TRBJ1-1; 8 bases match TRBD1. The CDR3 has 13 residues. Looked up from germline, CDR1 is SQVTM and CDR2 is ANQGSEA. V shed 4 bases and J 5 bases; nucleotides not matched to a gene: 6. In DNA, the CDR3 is TGCAGCGTTGGAGGACAGGGTCGAACTGAAGCTTTCTTT. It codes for CSVGGQGRTEAFF.

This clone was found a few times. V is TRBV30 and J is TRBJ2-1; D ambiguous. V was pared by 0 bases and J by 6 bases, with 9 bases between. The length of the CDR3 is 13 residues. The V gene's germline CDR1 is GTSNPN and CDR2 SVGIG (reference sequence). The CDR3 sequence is CAWSVATTNEQFF. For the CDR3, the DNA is TGTGCCTGGAGTGTAGCCACTACCAATGAGCAGTTCTTC.

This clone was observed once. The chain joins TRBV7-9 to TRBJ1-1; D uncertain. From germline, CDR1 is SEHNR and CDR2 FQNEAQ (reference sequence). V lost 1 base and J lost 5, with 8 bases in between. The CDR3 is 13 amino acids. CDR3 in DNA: TGTGCCAGCAGCTTAGAGGGAGAAACTGAAGCTTTCTTT. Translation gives CASSLEGETEAFF. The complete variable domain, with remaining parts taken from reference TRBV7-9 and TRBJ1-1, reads DTGVSQNPRHKITKRGQNVTFRCDPISEHNRLYWYRQTLGQGPEFLTYFQNEAQLEKSRLLSDRFSAERPKGSFSTLEIQRTEQGDSAMYLCASSLEGETEAFFGQGTRLTVV.

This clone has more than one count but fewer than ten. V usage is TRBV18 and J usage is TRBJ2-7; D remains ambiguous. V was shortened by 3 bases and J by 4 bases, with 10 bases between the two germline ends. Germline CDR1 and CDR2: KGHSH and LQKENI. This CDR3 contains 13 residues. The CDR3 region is CASSPGQPYEQYF. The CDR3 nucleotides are TGTGCCAGCTCACCGGGCCAGCCTTACGAGCAGTACTTC.

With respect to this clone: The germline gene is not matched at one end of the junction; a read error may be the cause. CDR3 DNA: TGCGCCAGCAGCTTACAGGGAAGTTGGCAAGGGACCCAGTACTTC. Its protein product is CASSLQGSWQGTQYF. The rearrangement joins TRBV5-1 to TRBJ2-5; tentative D call: TRBD1 (6 bases). Germline-derived CDR1 and CDR2 are SGHRS and YFSETQ. This CDR3 is built from 15 residues.

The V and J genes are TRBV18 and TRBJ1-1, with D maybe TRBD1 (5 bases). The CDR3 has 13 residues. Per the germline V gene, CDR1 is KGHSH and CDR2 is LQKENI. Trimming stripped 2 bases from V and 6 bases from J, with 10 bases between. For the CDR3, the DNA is TGTGCCAGCTCACCAAGCCAAGGGGCTGAAGCTTTCTTT. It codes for CASSPSQGAEAFF.

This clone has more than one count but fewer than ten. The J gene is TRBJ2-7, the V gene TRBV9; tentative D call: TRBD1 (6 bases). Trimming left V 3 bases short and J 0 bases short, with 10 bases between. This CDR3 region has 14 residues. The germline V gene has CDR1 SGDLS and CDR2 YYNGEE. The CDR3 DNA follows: TGTGCCAGCAGCGCGGACAGACTCTCCTACGAGCAGTACTTC. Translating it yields CASSADRLSYEQYF.

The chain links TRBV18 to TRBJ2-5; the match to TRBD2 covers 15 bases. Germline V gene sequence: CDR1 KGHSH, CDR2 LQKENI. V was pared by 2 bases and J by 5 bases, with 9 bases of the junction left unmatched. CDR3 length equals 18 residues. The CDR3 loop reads CASSPTPGLAGGGETQYF. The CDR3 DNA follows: TGTGCCAGCTCACCAACTCCGGGACTAGCGGGAGGCGGGGAGACCCAGTACTTC.

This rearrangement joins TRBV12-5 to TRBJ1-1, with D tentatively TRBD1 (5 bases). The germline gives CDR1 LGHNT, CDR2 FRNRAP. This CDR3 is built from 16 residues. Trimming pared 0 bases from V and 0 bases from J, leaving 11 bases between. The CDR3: CASGLVVGAMNTEAFF. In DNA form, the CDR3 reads TGTGCTAGTGGTTTGGTAGTAGGGGCCATGAACACTGAAGCTTTCTTT. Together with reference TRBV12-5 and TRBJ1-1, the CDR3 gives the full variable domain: DARVTQTPRHKVTEMGQEVTMRCQPILGHNTVFWYRQTMMQGLELLAYFRNRAPLDDSGMPKDRFSAEMPDATLATLKIQPSEPRDSAVYFCASGLVVGAMNTEAFFGQGTRLTVV.

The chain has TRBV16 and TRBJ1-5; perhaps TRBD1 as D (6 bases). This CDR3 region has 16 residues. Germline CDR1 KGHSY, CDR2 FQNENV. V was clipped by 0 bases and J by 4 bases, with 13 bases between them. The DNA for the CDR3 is TGTGCCAGCAGCCAATCAGGAAACACAGGGAATCAGCCCCAGCATTTT. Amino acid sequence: CASSQSGNTGNQPQHF. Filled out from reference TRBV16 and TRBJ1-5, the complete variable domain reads GEEVAQTPKHLVRGEGQKAKLYCAPIKGHSYVFWYQQVLKNEFKFLISFQNENVFDETGMPKERFSAKCLPNSPCSLEIQATKLEDSAVYFCASSQSGNTGNQPQHFGDGTRLSIL.

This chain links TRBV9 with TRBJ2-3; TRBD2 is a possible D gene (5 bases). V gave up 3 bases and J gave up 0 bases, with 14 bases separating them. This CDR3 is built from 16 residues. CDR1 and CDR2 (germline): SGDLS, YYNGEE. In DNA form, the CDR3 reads TGTGCCAGCAGCGGGTCGGTCGGACTTAGCACAGATACGCAGTATTTT. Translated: CASSGSVGLSTDTQYF.

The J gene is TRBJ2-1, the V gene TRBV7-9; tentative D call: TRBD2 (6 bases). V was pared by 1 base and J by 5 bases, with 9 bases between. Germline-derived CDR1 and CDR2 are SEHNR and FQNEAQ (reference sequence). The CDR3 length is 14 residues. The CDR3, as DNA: TGTGCCAGCAGCTTAGTGGCGGGGAACAATGAGCAGTTCTTC. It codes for CASSLVAGNNEQFF.

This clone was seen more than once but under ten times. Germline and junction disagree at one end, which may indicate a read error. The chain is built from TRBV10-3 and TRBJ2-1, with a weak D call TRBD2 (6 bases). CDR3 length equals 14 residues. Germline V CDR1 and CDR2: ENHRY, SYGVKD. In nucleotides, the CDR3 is TGTGCCATCAGGGACGGGAGACCTTACAATGAACAGTTCTTC. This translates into CAIRDGRPYNEQFF.

CDR3 sequence reads: CASSPPRQGLQETQYF. For the CDR3, the DNA is TGTGCCAGCTCACCACCACGACAGGGGCTACAAGAGACCCAGTACTTC. V is TRBV18 and J is TRBJ2-5, with 8 bases lining up with TRBD1. The J segment lost 2 bases and the V segment lost 0 bases, leaving 5 bases of the junction unmatched. The CDR3 consists of 16 residues. CDR1 KGHSH and CDR2 LQKENI come from the germline V gene.

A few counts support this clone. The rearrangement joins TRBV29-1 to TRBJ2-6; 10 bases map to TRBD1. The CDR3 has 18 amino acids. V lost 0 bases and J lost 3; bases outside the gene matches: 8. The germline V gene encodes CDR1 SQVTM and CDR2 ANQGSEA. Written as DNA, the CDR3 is TGCAGCGTTGAAGATAGGGGACAGGGGTATTTTGGGGCCAACGTCCTGACTTTC. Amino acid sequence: CSVEDRGQGYFGANVLTF.

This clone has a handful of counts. In DNA form, the CDR3 reads TGCGCCAGCAGCGGATCCGGGACGGGGGCCTACAATGAGCAGTTCTTC. Amino acid sequence: CASSGSGTGAYNEQFF. J is TRBJ2-1 and V is TRBV5-1; tentative D call: TRBD2 (6 bases). The CDR3 has 16 amino acids. CDR1 is SGHRS and CDR2 is YFSETQ in the germline V gene. V was shortened by 4 bases and J by 2 bases, with 16 bases between the two germline ends. Using reference TRBV5-1 and TRBJ2-1 for the parts outside the CDR3, the full variable domain is KAGVTQTPRYLIKTRGQQVTLSCSPISGHRSVSWYQQTPGQGLQFLFEYFSETQRNKGNFPGRFSGRQFSNSRSEMNVSTLELGDSALYLCASSGSGTGAYNEQFFGPGTRLTVL.

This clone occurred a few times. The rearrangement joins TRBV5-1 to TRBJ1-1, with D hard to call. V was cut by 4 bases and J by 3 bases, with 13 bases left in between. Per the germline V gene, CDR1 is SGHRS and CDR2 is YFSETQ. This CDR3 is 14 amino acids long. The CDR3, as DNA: TGCGCCAGCAGCCAACTCCGCGGTGACACTGAAGCTTTCTTT. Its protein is CASSQLRGDTEAFF.

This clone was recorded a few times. CDR3 amino acids: CASKGAGELFF. The DNA for the CDR3 is TGTGCCAGCAAGGGGGCCGGGGAGCTGTTTTTT. The chain combines TRBV5-4 with TRBJ2-2; TRBD1 is a possible D gene (6 bases). The germline CDR1 and CDR2 sequences are SGHNT and YYREEE (reference sequence). The CDR3 extends over 11 amino acids. The V gene lost 6 bases and the J gene lost 6 bases, with 6 bases spanning the gap. Combining the CDR3 with reference TRBV5-4 and TRBJ2-2 gives the whole variable domain ETGVTQSPTHLIKTRGQQVTLRCSSQSGHNTVSWYQQALGQGPQFIFQYYREEENGRGNFPPRFSGLQFPNYSSELNVNALELDDSALYLCASKGAGELFFGEGSRLTVL.

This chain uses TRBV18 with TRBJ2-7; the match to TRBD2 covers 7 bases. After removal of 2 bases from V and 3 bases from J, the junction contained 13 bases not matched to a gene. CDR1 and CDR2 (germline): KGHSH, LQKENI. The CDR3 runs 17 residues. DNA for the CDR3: TGTGCCAGCTCACCAAGCCGGGGGGATAGTAGATACTACGAGCAGTACTTC. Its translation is CASSPSRGDSRYYEQYF. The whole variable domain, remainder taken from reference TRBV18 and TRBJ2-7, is NAGVMQNPRHLVRRRGQEARLRCSPMKGHSHVYWYRQLPEEGLKFMVYLQKENIIDESGMPKERFSAEFPKEGPSILRIQQVVRGDSAAYFCASSPSRGDSRYYEQYFGPGTRLTVT.

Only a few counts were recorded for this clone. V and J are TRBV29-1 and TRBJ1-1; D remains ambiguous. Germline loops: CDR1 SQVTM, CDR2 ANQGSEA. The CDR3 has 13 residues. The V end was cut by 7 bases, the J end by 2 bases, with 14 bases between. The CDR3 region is CSAQRPGNTEAFF. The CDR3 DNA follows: TGCAGCGCCCAAAGGCCAGGTAACACTGAAGCTTTCTTT.